This TCR beta chain emerged from a study of quantifying T cell responses using KT2 cells. Study as a whole: RNA was reverse transcribed with TCR alpha and beta constant-region primers.

Unfractionated PBMC were spiked with known numbers of KT2 clone cells. Overall study results and limits: Detection of KT2 sequences held at the lowest tested level, about one cell per 100,000 PBMC. KT2 sequence counts showed saturation when very many KT2 cells were spiked in.

Per the germline V gene, CDR1 is DFQATT and CDR2 is SNEGSKA (reference sequence). V lost 5 bases and J lost 2; bases outside the gene matches: 11. This CDR3 comprises 16 residues. An oligo carrying a UMI was ligated to the cDNA 3' end. An equimolar mix of RC1.1 and RC1.2 primed the beta chain across TRBC1 and TRBC2. TCRdb itself ran the UMI-ligation and nested PCR reads through MiXCR, one entry per CDR3 protein. This sample yields 25,000 to 35,000 distinct CDR3 sequences, of which more than 7% are seen a single time; 15% to 17% belongs to the top ten. This clonotype was counted many times. The target antigen is unknown.

The sample comprised PBMCs spiked with cells of the T cell clone KT2. The rearrangement links TRBV20-1 to TRBJ2-3; 9 nucleotides line up with TRBD2. The origin of this receptor is a human donor. The CDR3 is CSALSGRPGSTDTQYF. The CDR3 nucleotides are TGCAGTGCTTTAAGCGGGAGGCCCGGCTCCACAGATACGCAGTATTTT.